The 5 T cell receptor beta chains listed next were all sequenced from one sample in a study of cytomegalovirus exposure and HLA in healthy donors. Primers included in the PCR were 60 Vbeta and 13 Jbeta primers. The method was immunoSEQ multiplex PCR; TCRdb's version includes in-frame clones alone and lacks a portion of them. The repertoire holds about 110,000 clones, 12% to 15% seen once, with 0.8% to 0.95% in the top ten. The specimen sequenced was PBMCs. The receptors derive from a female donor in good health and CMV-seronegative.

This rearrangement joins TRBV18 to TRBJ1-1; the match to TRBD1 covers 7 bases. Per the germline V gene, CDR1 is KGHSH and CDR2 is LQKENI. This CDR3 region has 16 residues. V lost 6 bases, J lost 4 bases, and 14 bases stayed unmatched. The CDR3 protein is CASSLAQGGGGTEAFF. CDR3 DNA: TGTGCCAGCTCCTTGGCCCAGGGGGGCGGAGGCACTGAAGCTTTCTTT.

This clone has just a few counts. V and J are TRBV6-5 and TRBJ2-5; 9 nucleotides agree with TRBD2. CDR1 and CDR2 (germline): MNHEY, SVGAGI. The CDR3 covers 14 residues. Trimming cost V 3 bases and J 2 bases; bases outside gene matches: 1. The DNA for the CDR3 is TGTGCCAGCAGTTATGCGGGAGGGCAAGAGACCCAGTACTTC. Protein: CASSYAGGQETQYF.

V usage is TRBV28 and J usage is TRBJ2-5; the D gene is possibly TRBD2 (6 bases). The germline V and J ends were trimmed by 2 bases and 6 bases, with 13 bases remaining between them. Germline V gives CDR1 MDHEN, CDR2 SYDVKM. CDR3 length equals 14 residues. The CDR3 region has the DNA TGTGCCAGCAGTTTAGGGGGGTCCGGCAAGACCCAGTACTTC. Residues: CASSLGGSGKTQYF.

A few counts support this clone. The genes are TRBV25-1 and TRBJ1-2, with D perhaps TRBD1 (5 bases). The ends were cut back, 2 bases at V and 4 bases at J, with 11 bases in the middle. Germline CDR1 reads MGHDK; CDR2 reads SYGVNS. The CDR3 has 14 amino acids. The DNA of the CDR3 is TGTGCCAGCAGTGAACGGGGGAGGGTCTATGGCTACACCTTC. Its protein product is CASSERGRVYGYTF.

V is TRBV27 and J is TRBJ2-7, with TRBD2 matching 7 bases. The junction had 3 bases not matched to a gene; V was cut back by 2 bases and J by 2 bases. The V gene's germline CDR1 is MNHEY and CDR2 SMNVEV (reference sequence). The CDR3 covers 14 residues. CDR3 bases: TGTGCCAGCAGTTTAGGCGGGAGCGCCTACGAGCAGTACTTC. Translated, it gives CASSLGGSAYEQYF.